Listed below are T cell receptor beta chains from one sample, sequenced in a study of technical replicates of blood from four donors. Some clones are missing from TCRdb's copy, which holds only in-frame ones; the method was immunoSEQ multiplex PCR. This table holds 50,000 to 70,000 clones, roughly 95% found once. The sample consisted of PBMCs. All receptors come from a human donor in good health. Some clones in this sample may be carry-over from other donors' samples. The CDR3 runs from the conserved cysteine through the conserved F or W. A D gene is named only where the DNA matches it firmly. Where a row states a size, it is once, few, many or the class of an expanded clone; other rows omit it.

V gene: TRBV7-3; D gene: TRBD1; clone size: NA; J gene: TRBJ2-2; CDR3 DNA: TGTGCCAGCAGCTCAAACAGGGGGCGAGCCGGGGAGCTGTTTTTT; CDR3 protein: CASSSNRGRAGELFF
V gene: TRBV2; D gene: TRBD1; clone size: NA; J gene: TRBJ2-7; CDR3 DNA: TGTGCCAGATCAGACGGGGACAGCGTTGCGAGATTGAAGAGCGGACGACACTACGAGCAGTACTTC; CDR3 protein: CARSDGDSVARLKSGRHYEQYF
V gene: TRBV7-3; D gene: TRBD2; clone size: NA; J gene: TRBJ2-5; CDR3 DNA: TGTGCCAGCAGCTTTGGAGGGAGGGCCTCAGAGACCCAGTACTTC; CDR3 protein: CASSFGGRASETQYF
V gene: TRBV7-2; D gene: NA; clone size: NA; J gene: TRBJ2-7; CDR3 DNA: TGTGCCAGCAGCTTAGTGGCCAGGGCGACCTACGAGCAGTACTTC; CDR3 protein: CASSLVARATYEQYF
V gene: TRBV12-5; D gene: NA; clone size: once; J gene: TRBJ1-5; CDR3 DNA: TGTGCTAGTGGTTTGGCCCCGACAGCTAGCAATCAGCCCCAGCATTTT; CDR3 protein: CASGLAPTASNQPQHF
V gene: TRBV2; D gene: NA; clone size: NA; J gene: TRBJ1-5; CDR3 DNA: TGTGCCAGCAGTGCTGGGGAGAATCAGCCCCAGCATTTT; CDR3 protein: CASSAGENQPQHF
V gene: TRBV10-3; D gene: NA; clone size: NA; J gene: TRBJ2-2; CDR3 DNA: TGTGCCATCAGAGGGGCCGGGGAGCTGTTTTTT; CDR3 protein: CAIRGAGELFF
V gene: TRBV29-1; D gene: NA; clone size: once; J gene: TRBJ1-1; CDR3 DNA: TGCAGCGTTGAGAGGTCCCGCGGAGTAAACGCTTTCTTT; CDR3 protein: CSVERSRGVNAFF
V gene: TRBV5-4; D gene: TRBD1; clone size: NA; J gene: TRBJ2-7; CDR3 DNA: TGTGCCAGCAGCTTGGGGGACAGGGGGATATTGGAGCAGTACTTC; CDR3 protein: CASSLGDRGILEQYF
V gene: TRBV27; D gene: NA; clone size: NA; J gene: TRBJ1-5; CDR3 DNA: TGTGCCAGCAGTTTACGGCCGATGGGCAGCAATCAGCCCCAGCATTTT; CDR3 protein: CASSLRPMGSNQPQHF
V gene: TRBV7-2; D gene: NA; clone size: NA; J gene: TRBJ1-3; CDR3 DNA: TGTGCCAGCAGCCGGCTGGGGCAGGGCTCTGGAAACACCATATATTTT; CDR3 protein: CASSRLGQGSGNTIYF
V gene: TRBV6-1; D gene: NA; clone size: once; J gene: TRBJ1-1; CDR3 DNA: TGTGCCAGCAGGGCGGGTTTCACTGAAGCTTTCTTT; CDR3 protein: CASRAGFTEAFF
V gene: TRBV2; D gene: NA; clone size: NA; J gene: TRBJ1-2; CDR3 DNA: TGTGCCAGCAGTTGGGAGGGACAAGTTTCCTATGGCTACACCTTC; CDR3 protein: CASSWEGQVSYGYTF
V gene: TRBV29-1; D gene: TRBD1; clone size: NA; J gene: TRBJ1-2; CDR3 DNA: TGCAGCGTCTGGGACAGTCGAAACTATGGCTACACCTTC; CDR3 protein: CSVWDSRNYGYTF
V gene: TRBV4-3; D gene: TRBD2; clone size: NA; J gene: TRBJ2-5; CDR3 DNA: TGCGCCAGCAGCCAACAACTAGCGGGGGGTGTGGAGACCCAGTACTTC; CDR3 protein: CASSQQLAGGVETQYF
V gene: TRBV5-1; D gene: NA; clone size: NA; J gene: TRBJ2-5; CDR3 DNA: TGCGCCAGCAGCTCCGAGGGTCAAGTGAAGACCCAGTACTTC; CDR3 protein: CASSSEGQVKTQYF
V gene: TRBV7-9; D gene: NA; clone size: NA; J gene: TRBJ2-1; CDR3 DNA: TGTGCCAGCAGCGGGGGCTCGAGCTCCTACAATGAGCAGTTCTTC; CDR3 protein: CASSGGSSSYNEQFF
V gene: TRBV18; D gene: NA; clone size: NA; J gene: TRBJ1-2; CDR3 DNA: TGTGCCAGCTCACCCAGCGGCGGGGCTTATGGCTACACCTTC; CDR3 protein: CASSPSGGAYGYTF
V gene: TRBV6-6; D gene: TRBD1; clone size: NA; J gene: TRBJ1-3; CDR3 DNA: TGTGGGGTCTCAGGGGGCCCAGTCTCTGGAAACACCATATATTTT; CDR3 protein: CGVSGGPVSGNTIYF
V gene: TRBV18; D gene: TRBD2; clone size: NA; J gene: TRBJ2-2; CDR3 DNA: TGTGCCAGCTCACCTACGCTAGCGGGGGCCGACACCGGGGAGCTGTTTTTT; CDR3 protein: CASSPTLAGADTGELFF
V gene: TRBV5-1; D gene: NA; clone size: NA; J gene: TRBJ2-7; CDR3 DNA: TGCGCCAGCAGCTTAGGAGGAGGCGGACTTTTGGACGAGCAGTACTTC; CDR3 protein: CASSLGGGGLLDEQYF
V gene: TRBV7-6; D gene: TRBD2; clone size: NA; J gene: TRBJ2-7; CDR3 DNA: TGTGCCAGCAGCTTGGATAGCGGGAGAACAGGCTACGAGCAGTACTTC; CDR3 protein: CASSLDSGRTGYEQYF
V gene: TRBV10-3; D gene: TRBD1; clone size: NA; J gene: TRBJ2-7; CDR3 DNA: TGTGCCATCAGCGGGGACAGGGGGGCCTACGAGCAGTACTTC; CDR3 protein: CAISGDRGAYEQYF
V gene: TRBV4-2; D gene: NA; clone size: NA; J gene: TRBJ1-2; CDR3 DNA: TGTGCCAGCAGCCAAGTCGGCCTGGTGGCAGGGTCGTTGGTCTATGGCTACACCTTC; CDR3 protein: CASSQVGLVAGSLVYGYTF
V gene: TRBV5-4; D gene: NA; clone size: NA; J gene: TRBJ1-1; CDR3 DNA: TGTGCCAGCTCTATGGGGGGAGCGAACACTGAAGCTTTCTTT; CDR3 protein: CASSMGGANTEAFF
V gene: TRBV5-4; D gene: TRBD2; clone size: NA; J gene: TRBJ2-1; CDR3 DNA: TGTGCCAGCAACCCAGGGGGACTAGCGGGCCGGGGAAATGAGCAGTTCTTC; CDR3 protein: CASNPGGLAGRGNEQFF
V gene: TRBV19; D gene: NA; clone size: NA; J gene: TRBJ1-5; CDR3 DNA: TGTGCCAGTAGAAGGACAGAGATCGGTGACAATCAGCCCCAGCATTTT; CDR3 protein: CASRRTEIGDNQPQHF
V gene: TRBV15; D gene: NA; clone size: once; J gene: TRBJ2-1; CDR3 DNA: TGTGCCACCAGCAGAGATTTCGGTGAGCAGTTCTTC; CDR3 protein: CATSRDFGEQFF
V gene: TRBV4-2; D gene: TRBD2; clone size: NA; J gene: TRBJ2-7; CDR3 DNA: TGTGCCAGCAGCCATCAAGGCCCGGCGGGCGGGAGTGAGGAGCAGTACTTC; CDR3 protein: CASSHQGPAGGSEEQYF
V gene: TRBV7-2; D gene: NA; clone size: once; J gene: TRBJ1-2; CDR3 DNA: TGTGCCAGCAGCCCCCGTTCCTTAACGAGGGATGGCTACACCTTC; CDR3 protein: CASSPRSLTRDGYTF
V gene: TRBV14; D gene: NA; clone size: NA; J gene: TRBJ1-1; CDR3 DNA: TGTGCCAGCAGCCGAACAAGGGGCACTGAAGCTTTCTTT; CDR3 protein: CASSRTRGTEAFF
V gene: TRBV10-3; D gene: TRBD1; clone size: NA; J gene: TRBJ2-2; CDR3 DNA: TGTGCCATCAGTGGCGCACGTACAGGGGCCGGGGAGCTGTTTTTT; CDR3 protein: CAISGARTGAGELFF
V gene: TRBV11-2; D gene: NA; clone size: NA; J gene: TRBJ1-2; CDR3 DNA: TGTGCCAGCAGCTTCGGCGGATTTAACTATGGCTACACCTTC; CDR3 protein: CASSFGGFNYGYTF